This T cell receptor beta chain comes out of a study of cytomegalovirus exposure and HLA in healthy donors. For this clone: Its antigen is undetermined.

Findings and caveats of the study: The sole available immune exposure information was CMV serostatus.

Amplification used 60 Vbeta primers and 13 Jbeta primers. TCRdb's copy holds only in-frame clones and misses some; the assay was immunoSEQ multiplex PCR. The sample records more than 90,000 clones, roughly 82% being singletons. The CDR3 runs to 16 residues. The V end lost 4 bases, the J end lost 0 bases, and 16 bases lay between the germline ends. Germline CDR1 is SGHRS and CDR2 is YFSETQ. V usage is TRBV5-1 and J usage is TRBJ1-1; TRBD1 is a possible D gene (6 bases). Sequenced: PBMCs. The receptor comes from a human donor in good health. This chain's CDR3 is CASSNRDIDLNTEAFF. The CDR3 DNA follows: TGCGCCAGCAGCAACCGGGACATCGACCTGAACACTGAAGCTTTCTTT.